These T cell receptor beta chains were read from a single sample in a study of neoadjuvant anti-PD-1 for oral cavity cancer. Data came from immunoSEQ multiplex PCR; TCRdb stores just in-frame clones and leaves some out. The data show 13,000 to 15,000 clones, 71% seen once. Source: PBMCs, taken after nivolumab (anti-PD-1) treatment. These receptors came from a person aged 35-79 years with oral cavity squamous cell carcinoma. Both conserved end residues are trimmed from each CDR3. The D gene is left open where the match is weak.

TRBJ2-1,NA,TRBV6-5,ASSYYPGTTYNEQF
TRBJ2-7,TRBD2,TRBV7-9,ASSDRDYSYEQY
TRBJ2-7,TRBD2,TRBV28,ASSEVSGLNSYEQY
TRBJ1-2,NA,TRBV20-1,SALDSYGYT
TRBJ1-2,TRBD1,TRBV7-2,ASSWDRGIVAYGYT
TRBJ2-7,NA,TRBV4-1,ASSQARSSYEQY
TRBJ2-6,NA,TRBV2,ASKGPGANVLT
TRBJ2-5,NA,TRBV10-1,ASSRNIQETQY
TRBJ2-7,TRBD1,TRBV2,ASNLKAGTASYEQY
TRBJ2-3,NA,TRBV7-9,ASSFEGSGTDTQY
TRBJ1-4,NA,TRBV6-5,ASSRDREKLF
TRBJ2-5,NA,TRBV9,ASSVEGSGRFEETQY
TRBJ2-7,NA,TRBV30,AWSVGGEQY
TRBJ2-5,TRBD2,TRBV6-5,ASSYFSGSRETQY
TRBJ2-3,NA,TRBV28,ASSLTSTDTQY
TRBJ2-5,NA,TRBV6-1,ASSLLSQETQY
TRBJ1-2,TRBD1,TRBV19,ASSSRDSLNYGYT
TRBJ1-4,NA,TRBV5-1,ASSLSSFGDLEKLF
TRBJ2-5,NA,TRBV29-1,SVWVGSQETQY
TRBJ2-3,NA,TRBV13,ASSLRAPGDTQY
TRBJ1-2,NA,TRBV19,ASWVEGLSGYT
TRBJ2-5,NA,TRBV30,AWSGARGETQY
TRBJ1-1,TRBD1,TRBV29-1,SVDKGAWTEAF
TRBJ2-3,TRBD2,TRBV19,ASRRESTDTQY
TRBJ2-1,NA,TRBV11-2,ASSFGPSQNYEQF
TRBJ2-5,TRBD1,TRBV11-2,ASSLGQTETQY
TRBJ1-5,TRBD1,TRBV7-8,ASSTGTGGHQPQH
TRBJ1-1,NA,TRBV19,ASSIDLIMTAEAF
TRBJ2-3,NA,TRBV6-1,ASSVQSGDTDTQY
TRBJ2-1,NA,TRBV7-3,ASSFGGSNEQF
TRBJ2-3,NA,TRBV7-8,ASSLEQGADTQY
TRBJ2-7,TRBD2,TRBV5-1,ASSPRDSGRIYEQY
TRBJ2-7,NA,TRBV2,ASSEGLTYYEQY
TRBJ1-1,NA,TRBV29-1,SVRQTNTEAF
TRBJ1-2,NA,TRBV19,ASRSVLGGYT
TRBJ1-5,NA,TRBV30,AWSSGTNQPQH
TRBJ1-2,TRBD1,TRBV9,ASSPGGGTAYGYT
TRBJ1-2,NA,TRBV30,AWSLMNYGYT
TRBJ2-6,TRBD1,TRBV30,AWSRDRVRSGANVLT
TRBJ2-7,TRBD2,TRBV6-5,AGSYSLGLADEQY
TRBJ2-1,NA,TRBV30,AWSWGYNEQF
TRBJ2-1,NA,TRBV7-9,ASLVLGNEQF
TRBJ1-3,NA,TRBV7-3,ASSPQGSGNTIY
TRBJ2-7,TRBD2,TRBV30,AWRGLAEGSSYEQY
TRBJ2-7,TRBD2,TRBV6-5,ASASGAYEQY
TRBJ2-3,NA,TRBV30,AWSVRSASTDTQY
TRBJ1-3,TRBD1,TRBV30,AWSYPDRDGNTIY
TRBJ2-7,NA,TRBV30,AWSVGQGRVSYEQY
TRBJ2-3,TRBD2,TRBV14,ASSPSGRGGRATWTQY
TRBJ1-2,TRBD1,TRBV29-1,SGVQGASGYT
TRBJ2-5,NA,TRBV6-1,ASSVLDRRETQY
TRBJ1-2,NA,TRBV28,ASSLPLAGASGYT
TRBJ1-2,TRBD1,TRBV9,ASSVYSGGNYGYT
TRBJ2-3,TRBD2,TRBV4-2,ASSQDRSSGITDTQY
TRBJ2-1,NA,TRBV5-3,ARSATWTLRIYNEQF
TRBJ2-1,NA,TRBV19,ASSMGAAGVQF
TRBJ1-2,NA,TRBV30,ASPPEGVNYGYT